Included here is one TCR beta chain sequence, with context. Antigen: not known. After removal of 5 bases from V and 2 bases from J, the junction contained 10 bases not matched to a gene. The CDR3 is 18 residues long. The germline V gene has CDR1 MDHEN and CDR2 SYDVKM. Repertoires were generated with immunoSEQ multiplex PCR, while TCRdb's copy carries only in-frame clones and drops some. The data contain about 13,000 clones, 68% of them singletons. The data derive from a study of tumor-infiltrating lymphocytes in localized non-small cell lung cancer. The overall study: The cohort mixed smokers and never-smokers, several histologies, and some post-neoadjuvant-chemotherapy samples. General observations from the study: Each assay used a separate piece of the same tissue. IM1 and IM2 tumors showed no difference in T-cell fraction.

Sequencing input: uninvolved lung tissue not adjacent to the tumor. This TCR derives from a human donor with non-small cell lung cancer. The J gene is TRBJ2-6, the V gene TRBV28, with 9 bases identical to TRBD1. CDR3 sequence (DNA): TGTGCCAGCAGTATACCGGGGGACAGGGCGACTGGGGCCAACGTCCTGACTTTC. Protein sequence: CASSIPGDRATGANVLTF. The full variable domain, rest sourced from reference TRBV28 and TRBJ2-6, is DVKVTQSSRYLVKRTGEKVFLECVQDMDHENMFWYRQDPGLGLRLIYFSYDVKMKEKGDIPEGYSVSREKKERFSLILESASTNQTSMYLCASSIPGDRATGANVLTFGAGSRLTVL.